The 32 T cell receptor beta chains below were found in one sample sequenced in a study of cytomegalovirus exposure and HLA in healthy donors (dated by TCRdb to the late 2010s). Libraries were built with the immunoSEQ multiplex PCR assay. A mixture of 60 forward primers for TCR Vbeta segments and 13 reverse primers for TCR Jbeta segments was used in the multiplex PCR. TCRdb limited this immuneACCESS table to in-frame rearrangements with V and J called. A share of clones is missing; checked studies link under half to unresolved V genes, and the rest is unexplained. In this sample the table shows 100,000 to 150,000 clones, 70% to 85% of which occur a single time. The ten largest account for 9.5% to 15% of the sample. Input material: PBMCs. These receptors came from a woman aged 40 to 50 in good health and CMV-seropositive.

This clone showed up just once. In DNA, the CDR3 is TGTGCCAGCAGCCTGGGACAGGCGGGCTTCGGCTATGGCTACACCTTC. Translated: CASSLGQAGFGYGYTF. The chain combines TRBV7-3 with TRBJ1-2; 8 bases match TRBD1. Per the germline V gene, CDR1 is SGHTA and CDR2 is FQGTGA. The V and J ends lost 5 bases and 4 bases, in that order; junction bases with no gene match: 12. The CDR3 loop spans 16 amino acids.

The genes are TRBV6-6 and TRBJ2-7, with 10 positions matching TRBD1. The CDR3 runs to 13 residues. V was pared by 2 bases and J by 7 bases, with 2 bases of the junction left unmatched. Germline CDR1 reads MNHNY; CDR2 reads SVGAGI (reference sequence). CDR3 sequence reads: CASSYRTGGEQYF. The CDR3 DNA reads TGTGCCAGCAGTTACAGGACAGGGGGTGAGCAGTACTTC.

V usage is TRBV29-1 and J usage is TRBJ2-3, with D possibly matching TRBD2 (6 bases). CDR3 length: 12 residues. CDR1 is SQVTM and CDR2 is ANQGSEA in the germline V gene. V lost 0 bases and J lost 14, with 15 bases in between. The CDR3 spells CSVEDGGVDPYF. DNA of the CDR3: TGCAGCGTTGAAGATGGAGGGGTAGATCCGTATTTT.

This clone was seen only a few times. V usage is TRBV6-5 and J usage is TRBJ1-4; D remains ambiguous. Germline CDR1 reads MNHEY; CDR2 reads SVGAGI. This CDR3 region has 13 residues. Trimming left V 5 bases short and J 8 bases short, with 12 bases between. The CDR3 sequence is CASSRRYNEKLFF. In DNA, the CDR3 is TGTGCCAGCAGTCGGAGGTACAACGAAAAACTGTTTTTT.

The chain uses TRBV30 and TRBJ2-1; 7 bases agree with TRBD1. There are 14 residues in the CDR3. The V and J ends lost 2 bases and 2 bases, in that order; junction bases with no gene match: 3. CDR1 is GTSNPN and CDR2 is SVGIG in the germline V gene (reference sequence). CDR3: CAWSIGGTYNEQFF. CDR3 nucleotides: TGTGCCTGGAGTATAGGGGGCACCTACAATGAGCAGTTCTTC.

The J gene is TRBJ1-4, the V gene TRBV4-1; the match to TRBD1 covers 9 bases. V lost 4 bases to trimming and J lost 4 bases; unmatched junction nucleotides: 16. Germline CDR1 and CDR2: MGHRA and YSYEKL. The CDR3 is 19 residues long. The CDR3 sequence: CASSPSERTGVGSNEKLFF. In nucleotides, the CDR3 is TGCGCCAGCAGCCCGTCTGAGCGGACAGGGGTGGGGAGTAATGAAAAACTGTTTTTT.

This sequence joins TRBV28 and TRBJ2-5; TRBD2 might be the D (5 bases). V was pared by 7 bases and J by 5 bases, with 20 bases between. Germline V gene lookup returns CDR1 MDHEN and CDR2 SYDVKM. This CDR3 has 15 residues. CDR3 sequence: CASTSGRGIDETQYF. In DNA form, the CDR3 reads TGTGCCAGCACCTCCGGAAGAGGGATCGATGAGACCCAGTACTTC.

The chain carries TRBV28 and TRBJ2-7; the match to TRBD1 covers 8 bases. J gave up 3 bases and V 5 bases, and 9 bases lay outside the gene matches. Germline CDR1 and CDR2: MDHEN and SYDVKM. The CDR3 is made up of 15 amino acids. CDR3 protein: CASSPLGQAVYEQYF. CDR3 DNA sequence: TGTGCCAGCAGTCCCTTGGGACAGGCCGTCTACGAGCAGTACTTC.

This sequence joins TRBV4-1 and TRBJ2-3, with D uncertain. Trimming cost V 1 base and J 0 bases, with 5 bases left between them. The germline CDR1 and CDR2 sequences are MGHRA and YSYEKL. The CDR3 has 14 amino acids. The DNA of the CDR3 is TGCGCCAGCAGCCAAGGGGCTAGCACAGATACGCAGTATTTT. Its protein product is CASSQGASTDTQYF.

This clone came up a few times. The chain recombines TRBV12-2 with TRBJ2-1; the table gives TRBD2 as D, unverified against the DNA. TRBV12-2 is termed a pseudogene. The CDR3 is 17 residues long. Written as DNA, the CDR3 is TGTGCAAGTCGCTTAGCCAAGACTAGCGGGAGAGGGAATGAGCAGTTCTTC. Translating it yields CASRLAKTSGRGNEQFF.

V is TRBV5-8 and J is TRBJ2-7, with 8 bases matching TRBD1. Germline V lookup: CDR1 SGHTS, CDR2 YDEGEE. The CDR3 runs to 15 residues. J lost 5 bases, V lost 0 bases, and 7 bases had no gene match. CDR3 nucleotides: TGTGCCAGCAGCTTGGGGTGGACAGGGACCCACGAGCAGTACTTC. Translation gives CASSLGWTGTHEQYF.

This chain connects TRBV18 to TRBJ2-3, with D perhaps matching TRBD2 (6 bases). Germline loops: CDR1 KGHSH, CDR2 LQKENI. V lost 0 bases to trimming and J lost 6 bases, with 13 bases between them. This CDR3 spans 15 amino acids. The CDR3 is CASSPPREWDDTQYF. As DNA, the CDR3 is TGTGCCAGCTCACCACCGCGGGAATGGGACGATACGCAGTATTTT.

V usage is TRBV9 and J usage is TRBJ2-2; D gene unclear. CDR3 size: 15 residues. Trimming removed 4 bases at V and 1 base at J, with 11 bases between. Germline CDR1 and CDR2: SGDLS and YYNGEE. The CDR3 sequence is CASSPLTRNTGELFF. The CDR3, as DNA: TGTGCCAGCAGCCCCCTGACTCGGAACACCGGGGAGCTGTTTTTT.

DNA of the CDR3: TGCGCCAGCAGCTCGACAGGGGGAAATCAGCCCCAGCATTTT. Encoded protein: CASSSTGGNQPQHF. This chain connects TRBV5-1 to TRBJ1-5; 9 bases align to TRBD1. The CDR3 has 14 residues. Germline-derived CDR1 and CDR2 are SGHRS and YFSETQ. The junction had 2 bases not matched to a gene; V was cut back by 3 bases and J by 4 bases.

The CDR3 region is CASSPDRWDRGVKAFF. CDR3 nucleotides: TGTGCCAGCTCACCAGACCGATGGGACAGGGGCGTGAAAGCTTTCTTT. The rearrangement uses TRBV18 and TRBJ1-1, with 10 bases fitting TRBD1. The CDR3 extends over 16 amino acids. Losses at the gene ends were 2 bases for V and 9 bases for J; bases not matched to a gene: 12. The germline CDR1 and CDR2 sequences are KGHSH and LQKENI.

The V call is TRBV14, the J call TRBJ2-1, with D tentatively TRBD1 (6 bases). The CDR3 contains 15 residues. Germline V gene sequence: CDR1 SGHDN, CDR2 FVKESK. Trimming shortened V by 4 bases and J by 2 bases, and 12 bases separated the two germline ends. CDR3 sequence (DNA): TGTGCCAGCAGCCCCCGGGACATTACCTACAATGAGCAGTTCTTC. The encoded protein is CASSPRDITYNEQFF.

The CDR3 DNA reads as TGTGCCAGTAGTATTAGTCGGGACACATCCTACGAGCAGTACTTC. Protein: CASSISRDTSYEQYF. The rearrangement joins TRBV19 to TRBJ2-7, with a weak D call TRBD1 (6 bases). The CDR3 consists of 15 residues. V was trimmed by 3 bases and J by 1 base, leaving 13 bases between them. Per the germline V gene, CDR1 is LNHDA and CDR2 is SQIVND (reference sequence). Variable domain in full (rest from reference TRBV19 and TRBJ2-7): DGGITQSPKYLFRKEGQNVTLSCEQNLNHDAMYWYRQDPGQGLRLIYYSQIVNDFQKGDIAEGYSVSREKKESFPLTVTSAQKNPTAFYLCASSISRDTSYEQYFGPGTRLTVT.

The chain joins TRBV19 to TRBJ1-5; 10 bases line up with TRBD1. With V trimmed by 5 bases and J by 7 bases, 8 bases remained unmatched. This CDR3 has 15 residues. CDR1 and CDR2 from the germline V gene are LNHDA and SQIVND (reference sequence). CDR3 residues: CASSWRQGARQPQHF. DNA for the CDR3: TGTGCCAGTAGTTGGCGACAGGGGGCGAGGCAGCCCCAGCATTTT.

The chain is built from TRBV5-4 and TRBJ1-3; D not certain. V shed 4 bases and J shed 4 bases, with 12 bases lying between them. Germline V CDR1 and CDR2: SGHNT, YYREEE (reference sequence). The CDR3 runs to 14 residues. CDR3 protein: CASSAGYRGNTIYF. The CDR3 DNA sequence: TGTGCCAGCAGCGCAGGCTACCGGGGAAACACCATATATTTT.

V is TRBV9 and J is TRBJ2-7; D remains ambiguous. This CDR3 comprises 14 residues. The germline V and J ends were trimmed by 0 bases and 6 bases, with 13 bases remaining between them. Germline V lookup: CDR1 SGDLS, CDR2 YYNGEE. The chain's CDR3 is CASSVGPVQIEQYF. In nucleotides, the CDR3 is TGTGCCAGCAGCGTAGGCCCAGTCCAAATCGAGCAGTACTTC.

The CDR3 region has the DNA TGTGCCAGCAGGAAGGGACAGATCCAAGAGACCCAGTACTTC. Protein: CASRKGQIQETQYF. V gene TRBV27 combines with J gene TRBJ2-5; 7 bases are shared with TRBD1. This CDR3 region has 14 residues. Germline-derived CDR1 and CDR2 are MNHEY and SMNVEV (reference sequence). V was pared by 6 bases and J by 1 base, with 5 bases of the junction left unmatched.

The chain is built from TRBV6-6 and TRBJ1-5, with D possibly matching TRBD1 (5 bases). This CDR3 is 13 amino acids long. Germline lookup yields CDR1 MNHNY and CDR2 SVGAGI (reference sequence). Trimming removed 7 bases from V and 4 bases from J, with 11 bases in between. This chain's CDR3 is CASTYQGNQPQHF. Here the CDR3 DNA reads TGTGCCAGCACCTACCAGGGTAATCAGCCCCAGCATTTT.

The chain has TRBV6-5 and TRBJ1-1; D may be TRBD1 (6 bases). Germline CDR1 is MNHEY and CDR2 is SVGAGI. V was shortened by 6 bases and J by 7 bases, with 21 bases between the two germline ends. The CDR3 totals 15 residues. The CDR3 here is CASSATQVGASEAFF. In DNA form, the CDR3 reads TGTGCCAGCAGCGCAACCCAGGTGGGGGCGAGTGAAGCTTTCTTT.

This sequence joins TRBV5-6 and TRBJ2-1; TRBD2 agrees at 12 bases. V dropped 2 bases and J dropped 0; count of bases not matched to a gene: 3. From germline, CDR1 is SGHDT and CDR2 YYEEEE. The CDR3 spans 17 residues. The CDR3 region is CASSLRTSGISYNEQFF. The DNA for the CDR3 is TGTGCCAGCAGCTTAAGGACTAGCGGGATCTCCTACAATGAGCAGTTCTTC.

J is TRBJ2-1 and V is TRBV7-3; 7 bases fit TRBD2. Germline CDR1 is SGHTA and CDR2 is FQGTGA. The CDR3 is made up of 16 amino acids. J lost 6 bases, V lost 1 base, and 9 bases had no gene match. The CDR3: CASSLSERGPVNEQFF. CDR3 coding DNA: TGTGCCAGCAGCTTAAGTGAGCGGGGCCCCGTCAATGAGCAGTTCTTC.

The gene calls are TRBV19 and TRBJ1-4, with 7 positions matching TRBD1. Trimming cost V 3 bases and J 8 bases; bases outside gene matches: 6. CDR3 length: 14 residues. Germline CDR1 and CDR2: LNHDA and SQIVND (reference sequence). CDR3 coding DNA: TGTGCCAGTAGTATTCTAAGGGGGCACGAAAAACTGTTTTTT. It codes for CASSILRGHEKLFF.

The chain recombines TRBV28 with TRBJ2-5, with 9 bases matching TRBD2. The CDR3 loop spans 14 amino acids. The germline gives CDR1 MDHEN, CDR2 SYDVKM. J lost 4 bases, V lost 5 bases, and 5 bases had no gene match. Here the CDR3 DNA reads TGTGCCAGCAGTAAAGCGGGGGGACTAGAGACCCAGTACTTC. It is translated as CASSKAGGLETQYF.

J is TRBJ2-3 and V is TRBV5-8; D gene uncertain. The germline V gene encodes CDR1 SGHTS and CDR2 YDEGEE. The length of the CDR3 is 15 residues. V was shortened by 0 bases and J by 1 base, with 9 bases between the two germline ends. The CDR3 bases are TGTGCCAGCAGCTTGGGGAGTAGGCGCACAGATACGCAGTATTTT. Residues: CASSLGSRRTDTQYF.

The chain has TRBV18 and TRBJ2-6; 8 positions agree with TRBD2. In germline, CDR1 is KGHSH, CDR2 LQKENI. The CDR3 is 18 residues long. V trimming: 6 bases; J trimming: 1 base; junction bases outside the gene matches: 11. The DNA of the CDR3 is TGTGCCAGCTCTGCCTGGGGGCTAGCGGGTTCTGGGGCCAACGTCCTGACTTTC. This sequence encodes CASSAWGLAGSGANVLTF.

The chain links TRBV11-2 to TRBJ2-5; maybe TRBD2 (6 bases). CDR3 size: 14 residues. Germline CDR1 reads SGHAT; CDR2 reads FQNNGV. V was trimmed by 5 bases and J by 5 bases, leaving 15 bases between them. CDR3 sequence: CASSASGSGETQYF. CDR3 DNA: TGTGCCAGCAGCGCCAGCGGGTCCGGGGAGACCCAGTACTTC.

CDR3 in amino acids: CSATAGVYEQYF. The CDR3 coding sequence is TGCAGCGCTACGGCGGGAGTGTACGAGCAGTACTTC. The rearrangement links TRBV29-1 to TRBJ2-5; 7 nucleotides match TRBD2. The tail of the sequence fits TRBJ2-7 better, so the J call may be wrong. This CDR3 has 12 residues. Germline CDR1 SQVTM, CDR2 ANQGSEA.

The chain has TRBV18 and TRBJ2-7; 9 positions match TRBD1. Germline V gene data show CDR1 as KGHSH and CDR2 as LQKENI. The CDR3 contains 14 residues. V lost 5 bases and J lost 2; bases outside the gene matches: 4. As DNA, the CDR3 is TGTGCCAGCTCAACAGGGGGCGTCGCCTACGAGCAGTACTTC. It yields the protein CASSTGGVAYEQYF. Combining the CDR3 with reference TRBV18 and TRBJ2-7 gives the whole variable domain NAGVMQNPRHLVRRRGQEARLRCSPMKGHSHVYWYRQLPEEGLKFMVYLQKENIIDESGMPKERFSAEFPKEGPSILRIQQVVRGDSAAYFCASSTGGVAYEQYFGPGTRLTVT.